Listed here are 8 T cell receptor beta chains from one sample, sequenced in a study of identical twins (dated by TCRdb to the mid-2010s). The library came from 5' RACE. TCRdb names Illumina HiSeq 2000 as the instrument used. TCRdb ran its own pipeline on the public reads, namely fastp trimming at Q25 and MiXCR clone calling, and kept in-frame beta chains. Each CDR3 protein gets just one entry, which takes the most common genes and DNA from the rows behind it. The sample records about 890,000 distinct CDR3 sequences, 9% to 15% of which are singletons. Around 1.6% of the sample is held by the ten biggest clonotypes. Another study also made use of these data, one on yellow fever vaccine responses in identical twins.

Sequencing was performed on PBMCs. These receptors all stem from a woman in her late teens or twenties in good health.

This clonotype turned up a few times. The chain recombines TRBV7-2 with TRBJ2-3; D might be TRBD2 (5 bases). CDR3 length: 13 residues. Germline V gene lookup returns CDR1 SGHTA and CDR2 FQGNSA. V was clipped by 5 bases and J by 4 bases, with 10 bases between them. CDR3 in amino acids: CASSARAADTQYF. The DNA for the CDR3 is TGTGCCAGCAGCGCGAGGGCCGCAGATACGCAGTATTTT.

The genes are TRBV5-6 and TRBJ1-1; D is perhaps TRBD1 (5 bases). The CDR3 consists of 13 residues. The V end lost 4 bases, the J end lost 3 bases, and 10 bases lay between the germline ends. Germline CDR1 SGHDT, CDR2 YYEEEE. The DNA for the CDR3 is TGTGCCAGCAGCCGGGGGTCTTACACTGAAGCTTTCTTT. Protein: CASSRGSYTEAFF.

In its sample, this clonotype was seen a few times. This chain uses TRBV6-2 or TRBV6-3 with TRBJ1-2; D remains ambiguous. CDR3 length: 14 residues. Germline CDR1 is MNHEY and CDR2 is SVGEGT. V was pared by 0 bases and J by 0 bases, with 5 bases between. The CDR3: CASSYSSTNYGYTF. CDR3 nucleotide sequence: TGTGCCAGCAGTTACTCGTCAACTAACTATGGCTACACCTTC.

This clonotype appeared a few times. V usage is TRBV24-1 and J usage is TRBJ2-1; 12 bases are a match to TRBD2. Germline V gives CDR1 KGHDR, CDR2 SFDVKD. The junction had 7 bases not matched to a gene; V was cut back by 4 bases and J by 4 bases. This CDR3 contains 17 residues. The DNA of the CDR3 is TGTGCCACCAGTGAGCTTCCGACTAGCGGGAGTTACAATGAGCAGTTCTTC. It codes for CATSELPTSGSYNEQFF.

This clonotype was detected only a few times. This chain links TRBV10-3 with TRBJ1-6, with D uncertain. There are 13 residues in the CDR3. Germline V gene sequence: CDR1 ENHRY, CDR2 SYGVKD. Trimming left V 0 bases short and J 6 bases short, with 3 bases between. This chain's CDR3 is CAISESSNSPLHF. The DNA of the CDR3 is TGTGCCATCAGTGAGTCGAGTAATTCACCCCTCCACTTT.

A few counts support this clonotype. The chain is built from TRBV14 and TRBJ2-1, with TRBD1 identical over 9 bases. The CDR3 totals 17 residues. Germline V gene sequence: CDR1 SGHDN, CDR2 FVKESK. Trimming removed 4 bases from V and 7 bases from J; junction bases left unmatched: 14. The CDR3 nucleotides are TGTGCCAGCAGCCCGGTGGGACAGGGAAAATATGGGAATGAGCAGTTCTTC. Translation gives CASSPVGQGKYGNEQFF.

This clonotype was recorded once. The rearrangement uses TRBV19 and TRBJ2-3, with 10 positions matching TRBD1. The CDR3 loop spans 16 amino acids. In germline, CDR1 is LNHDA, CDR2 SQIVND (reference sequence). V lost 6 bases to trimming and J lost 1 base; unmatched junction nucleotides: 7. The CDR3 sequence: CASSMTGGARTDTQYF. The CDR3 coding sequence is TGTGCCAGTAGCATGACAGGGGGCGCACGCACAGATACGCAGTATTTT.

This clonotype was detected a few times. The chain carries TRBV4-2 and TRBJ2-3; D is unresolved. Looked up from germline, CDR1 is LGHNA and CDR2 is YNFKEQ. This CDR3 is built from 14 residues. V was shortened by 2 bases and J by 3 bases, with 9 bases between the two germline ends. The CDR3 is CASSQFLGTDTQYF. DNA for the CDR3: TGTGCCAGCAGCCAATTTCTGGGGACAGATACGCAGTATTTT.